The next 14 T cell receptor beta chains were all read from a single sample in a study of T cell responses to AZD1222 COVID-19 vaccine. TCRdb's table, derived via immunoSEQ multiplex PCR, lists solely in-frame clones and lacks some. The table has 100,000 to 150,000 clones, more than 70% seen once. Source: peripheral blood, taken on day 0 of AZD1222 vaccination. These receptors came from an adult in good health.

This clone came up once. The rearrangement uses TRBV5-1 and TRBJ1-4, with TRBD1 matching 9 bases. CDR1 and CDR2 from the germline V gene are SGHRS and YFSETQ. With V trimmed by 3 bases and J by 8 bases, 5 bases remained unmatched. The CDR3 has 14 residues. The CDR3 DNA reads as TGCGCCAGCAGCTCACAGGGGGCTCTCGAAAAACTGTTTTTT. As protein: CASSSQGALEKLFF.

This chain uses TRBV5-1 with TRBJ2-5, with D tentatively TRBD1 (6 bases). Trimming pared 4 bases from V and 5 bases from J, leaving 12 bases between. Germline V gene data show CDR1 as SGHRS and CDR2 as YFSETQ. The CDR3 length is 13 residues. The CDR3 sequence is CASSLQGWETQYF. The CDR3 DNA follows: TGCGCCAGCAGCCTCCAGGGGTGGGAGACCCAGTACTTC.

This chain joins TRBV27 and TRBJ1-1; 7 bases fit TRBD1. With 4 bases clipped from V and 1 base from J, the junction kept 3 bases outside the gene matches. Germline CDR1 reads MNHEY; CDR2 reads SMNVEV (reference sequence). The CDR3 consists of 14 residues. The CDR3 coding sequence is TGTGCCAGCAGTTGGACAGGACCGAACACTGAAGCTTTCTTT. Amino acid sequence: CASSWTGPNTEAFF.

The rearrangement uses TRBV27 and TRBJ2-1; TRBD2 agrees at 7 bases. The CDR3 extends over 14 amino acids. The J segment lost 6 bases and the V segment lost 4 bases, leaving 6 bases of the junction unmatched. Germline-derived CDR1 and CDR2 are MNHEY and SMNVEV (reference sequence). The CDR3 here is CASSSRGTLNEQFF. The CDR3 DNA reads as TGTGCCAGCAGTTCGCGGGGGACCCTCAATGAGCAGTTCTTC.

The chain is built from TRBV5-6 and TRBJ1-1, with D perhaps matching TRBD1 (6 bases). Germline loops: CDR1 SGHDT, CDR2 YYEEEE. V lost 2 bases to trimming and J lost 4 bases, with 12 bases between them. The CDR3 length is 14 residues. DNA for the CDR3: TGTGCCAGCAGCTTACCAGGGGTCGGCACTGAAGCTTTCTTT. Its translation: CASSLPGVGTEAFF.

J is TRBJ2-2 and V is TRBV7-3; possible D gene TRBD1, 6 bases. V gave up 2 bases and J gave up 6 bases, with 10 bases separating them. The germline gives CDR1 SGHTA, CDR2 FQGTGA. The CDR3 sequence is 14 residues long. Here the CDR3 reads CASSLSRTAGELFF. In nucleotides, the CDR3 is TGTGCCAGCAGCTTATCCCGGACAGCCGGGGAGCTGTTTTTT.

The chain employs TRBV6-1 and TRBJ2-1; 9 bases are shared with TRBD2. Germline-derived CDR1 and CDR2 are MNHNS and SASEGT. The CDR3 spans 14 residues. The junction had 3 bases not matched to a gene; V was cut back by 7 bases and J by 2 bases. The CDR3 DNA reads as TGTGCCAGCACCGCGGGGGGGCCCTACAATGAGCAGTTCTTC. Its translation is CASTAGGPYNEQFF.

J is TRBJ2-2 and V is TRBV5-1; a possible D gene is TRBD1 (6 bases). Trimming removed 0 bases at V and 1 base at J, with 19 bases between. Germline CDR1 reads SGHRS; CDR2 reads YFSETQ. This CDR3 region has 19 residues. Here the CDR3 DNA reads TGCGCCAGCAGCTTGGTTGGGACAAGCCCTGTGGTGAACACCGGGGAGCTGTTTTTT. Translation gives CASSLVGTSPVVNTGELFF.

This chain uses TRBV7-9 with TRBJ1-3, with 8 bases fitting TRBD1. Germline-derived CDR1 and CDR2 are SEHNR and FQNEAQ (reference sequence). V lost 3 bases and J lost 1; bases outside the gene matches: 5. The CDR3 has 16 amino acids. The CDR3 DNA is TGTGCCAGCAGCTTTCCCACAGGGGGTTCTGGAAACACCATATATTTT. It encodes CASSFPTGGSGNTIYF.

The gene calls are TRBV5-1 and TRBJ2-1; 9 bases are a match to TRBD1. CDR1 SGHRS and CDR2 YFSETQ come from the germline V gene. This CDR3 region has 15 residues. V dropped 0 bases and J dropped 7; count of bases not matched to a gene: 5. The CDR3 DNA follows: TGCGCCAGCAGCTTGGGGGACAGGGCTGGGAATGAGCAGTTCTTC. Protein product: CASSLGDRAGNEQFF.

The rearrangement links TRBV5-1 to TRBJ1-1, with 11 bases that match TRBD1. Germline trimming cut 2 bases from V and 2 bases from J; bases unmatched to any gene: 8. In germline, CDR1 is SGHRS, CDR2 YFSETQ. CDR3 size: 17 residues. This chain's CDR3 is CASSFGQGANLNTEAFF. CDR3 bases: TGCGCCAGCAGCTTCGGACAGGGGGCCAATCTCAACACTGAAGCTTTCTTT.

V gene TRBV7-9 combines with J gene TRBJ2-4, with 10 bases identical to TRBD2. The length of the CDR3 is 17 residues. The V segment lost 6 bases and the J segment 0 bases; nucleotides outside the gene matches: 8. CDR1 and CDR2 from the germline V gene are SEHNR and FQNEAQ (reference sequence). CDR3 nucleotides: TGTGCCAGCAGTCAGACTAGCGGGTCAATAGCCAAAAACATTCAGTACTTC. Translation gives CASSQTSGSIAKNIQYF.

This rearrangement joins TRBV27 to TRBJ2-3, with D tentatively TRBD1 (5 bases). V lost 5 bases and J lost 1, with 16 bases in between. The length of the CDR3 is 16 residues. CDR1 and CDR2 from the germline V gene are MNHEY and SMNVEV (reference sequence). The CDR3 region has the DNA TGTGCCAGCAGTCGTCCGATTAGGGGTGGCACAGATACGCAGTATTTT. Amino acid sequence: CASSRPIRGGTDTQYF.

The V and J genes are TRBV6-2 or TRBV6-3 and TRBJ2-1; 13 nucleotides line up with TRBD2. Germline trimming cut 6 bases from V and 0 bases from J; bases unmatched to any gene: 5. This CDR3 comprises 17 residues. Germline V gene sequence: CDR1 MNHEY, CDR2 SVGEGT. CDR3 loop: CASSPRTSGSSYNEQFF. In nucleotides, the CDR3 is TGTGCCAGCAGCCCTAGGACTAGCGGGAGCTCCTACAATGAGCAGTTCTTC.